This is a list of T cell receptor beta chains from one sample in a study of T cells in localized non-small cell lung cancer. Data came from immunoSEQ multiplex PCR; TCRdb stores just in-frame clones and leaves some out. The table includes 25,000 to 35,000 clones, 94% detected once. Material: peripheral blood, obtained before any cancer treatment. The receptors were gathered from a woman aged 35 to 70 with stage I lung adenocarcinoma. CDR3s leave out the opening cysteine and the closing phenylalanine or tryptophan.

v_gene	j_gene	CDR3aa
TRBV27	TRBJ2-1	ASSSSGSSYNEQF
TRBV2	TRBJ2-1	ASSPRGGELLNEQF
TRBV19	TRBJ2-1	ASTPRGASGISEQF
TRBV2	TRBJ1-1	ASTDTGGSAEAF
TRBV9	TRBJ1-2	ASSGDRETHKDYGYT
TRBV6-4	TRBJ2-1	ASNEAGAYNEQF
TRBV4-3	TRBJ2-7	ASSQDEGGSYEQY
TRBV4-1	TRBJ1-2	ASSLTGGGVYGYGYT
TRBV7-2	TRBJ1-2	ASSLVRQGAGYT
TRBV9	TRBJ1-4	ASSSHATNEKLF
TRBV5-6	TRBJ1-5	ASSSRTKNAAYSNQPQH
TRBV28	TRBJ2-4	ASSQGGAAKNIQY
TRBV6-6	TRBJ2-1	ASSYYVTGTNEQF
TRBV18	TRBJ2-4	ASSPRTGSTQNIQY
TRBV28	TRBJ1-3	ASTFYQGYGNTIY
TRBV14	TRBJ2-7	ASSLQGARRQY
TRBV6-5	TRBJ1-1	ASSYSNRGLAEAF
TRBV19	TRBJ2-1	ASGTSGRANEQF
TRBV11-3	TRBJ2-7	ASSPRTPYEQY
TRBV27	TRBJ1-1	ASSFFTGGTEAF
TRBV4-1	TRBJ1-2	ASSSLHRGYGYT
TRBV9	TRBJ2-5	ASSVEVTGTQY
TRBV7-2	TRBJ2-5	ASSSGTGALQETQY
TRBV5-4	TRBJ1-2	ASSPSVNYGYT
TRBV7-8	TRBJ2-1	ASSLRDRGTHEQF
TRBV28	TRBJ1-4	ASSAGGTNEKLF
TRBV6-6	TRBJ1-1	ASRADQGLTEAF
TRBV11-2	TRBJ1-1	ASSFIPGTNTEAF
TRBV5-1	TRBJ2-2	ASSLARVGGELF
TRBV25-1	TRBJ2-2	ASSRGLAGGPGTGELF
TRBV18	TRBJ2-3	ASSPILARGDTQY
TRBV19	TRBJ2-3	ASSLPAIAGGYTDTQY
TRBV19	TRBJ1-1	ASSMVGSGMNTEAF
TRBV5-5	TRBJ2-7	ASSLVPGDPEQY
TRBV11-2	TRBJ2-1	ASSLGALLSYNEQF
TRBV5-1	TRBJ2-2	ASSWTRAHGELF
TRBV2	TRBJ1-1	ASKSGQTNTEAF
TRBV13	.	ASSQYSSTSGHYEQY
TRBV7-2	TRBJ2-1	ASSPAGDNEQF
TRBV27	TRBJ1-5	ANIRERPQH
TRBV25-1	TRBJ2-6	ASVGVSGANVLT
TRBV6-5	TRBJ1-3	ASMVRGPGNTIY
TRBV19	TRBJ2-5	ASSDRGGETQY
TRBV29-1	TRBJ2-1	SVDRAERTYNEQF
TRBV9	TRBJ2-2	ASSTGDPNTGELF
TRBV19	TRBJ2-1	ASSRLREQF
TRBV5-6	TRBJ1-3	ASSLGGVNSGNTIY
TRBV29-1	TRBJ1-1	SVDPRSRATEAF
TRBV7-3	TRBJ1-5	ASSLGTNQPQH